Listed below are T cell receptor beta chains from one sample, sequenced in a study of blood T cell repertoires in COVID-19. TCRdb's table, derived via immunoSEQ multiplex PCR, lists solely in-frame clones and lacks some. The table lists about 180,000 clones, about nine tenths of them singletons. The source material was peripheral blood. These receptors originate from a woman in her twenties or thirties with acute or convalescent COVID-19. Each CDR3 is given without its conserved first and last residue.

>TRBV9|TRBJ2-2
ASSVGEGYFFAGKTGELF
>TRBV24-1|TRBJ2-7
ATSDGATPSYEQY
>TRBV28|TRBJ1-1
ASSLTIEGMAF
>TRBV12-1|TRBJ2-1
ASTSGEQF
>TRBV28|TRBJ2-1
ASSLMAGGHHNEQF
>TRBV5-1|TRBJ2-3
ASSLGSGAGDTQY
>TRBV2|TRBJ2-7
ASRLLNEQY
>TRBV19|TRBJ2-7
ASSNDRAVPYEQY
>TRBV10-3|TRBJ2-2
AISPSGHGELF
>TRBV7-8|TRBJ2-1
ASSVEEVYNEQF
>TRBV5-1|TRBJ2-2
ASSSTGMLTGELF
>TRBV5-1|TRBJ1-5
ASSLDSGNQPQH
>TRBV29-1|TRBJ1-1
SVVSRGNTEAF
>TRBV29-1|TRBJ2-1
SVDGGTYNEQF
>TRBV5-5|TRBJ1-6
ASMGTGDSPLH
>TRBV10-3|TRBJ2-3
AISETENTQY
>TRBV5-1|TRBJ1-1
ASRQGTNTEAF
>TRBV6-5|TRBJ2-4
ASRTGTGIQY
>TRBV9|TRBJ2-1
ASSEMPGQGDEQF
>TRBV25-1|TRBJ1-5
ASSRQGPGNQPQH
>TRBV11-3|TRBJ2-3
ASTDWGGLQY
>TRBV27|TRBJ1-1
ASSLSFGNTEAF
>TRBV9|TRBJ1-4
ASSVGTATNEKLF
>TRBV28|TRBJ1-5
ASSPQETLIYSNQPQH
>TRBV10-1|TRBJ2-5
ASLKQETQY
>TRBV5-4|TRBJ2-1
ASSLQNEQF
>TRBV6-1|TRBJ2-3
ASSEGRGSFTDTQY
>TRBV5-5|TRBJ2-1
ASSLPGFYNEQF
>TRBV7-9|TRBJ2-2
AATYTNTGELF
>TRBV5-4|TRBJ2-7
ASSQSGQSLYEQY
>TRBV3-1/TRBV3-2|TRBJ2-5
ASSQVASGRRETQY
>TRBV18|TRBJ2-1
ASSPTSGMAYNEQF
>TRBV28|TRBJ2-1
ATLPPGSYNEQF
>TRBV27|TRBJ2-7
ASSPPRTGSSEQY
>TRBV6-5|TRBJ1-3
ASSPTGSGNTIY
>TRBV6-4|TRBJ2-3
ASSDYFSSTDTQY
>TRBV11-2|TRBJ2-3
ASSLSGLTNTQY
>TRBV29-1|TRBJ2-3
SAQRERADTQY
>TRBV3-1/TRBV3-2|TRBJ1-2
ASSHRDRSYGYT
>TRBV7-8|TRBJ2-7
ASEGTRGYEQY
>TRBV28|TRBJ1-4
ASWTRNEKLF
>TRBV28|TRBJ2-7
ASSLTTGEYEQY
>TRBV7-8|TRBJ1-6
ASSFLTIDSPLH
>TRBV18|TRBJ2-7
ASSPRDRSEQY
>TRBV15|TRBJ2-1
ATSRRGGSYNEQF
>TRBV7-9|TRBJ2-7
ASSSVPHYEQY
>TRBV27|TRBJ2-1
ASSFSVGNEQF
>TRBV2|TRBJ1-5
ASTRQGNQPQH
>TRBV14|TRBJ1-2
ASSQDVATGGYT